Listed here are 22 T cell receptor beta chains from one sample, sequenced in a study of CD8 T cells in ankylosing spondylitis. MiXCR was run by TCRdb on the 5' RACE reads, yielding one entry per CDR3 protein. This table holds 100,000 or so distinct CDR3 sequences, more than 20% found once. Sequenced material: synovial fluid, either unsorted or a sorted T cell fraction (not recorded which). These receptors originate from a male donor with ankylosing spondylitis.

This sequence joins TRBV5-4 and TRBJ2-3; TRBD1 might be the D (5 bases). Germline CDR1 and CDR2: SGHNT and YYREEE (reference sequence). The V end lost 4 bases, the J end lost 0 bases, and 15 bases lay between the germline ends. This CDR3 contains 16 residues. CDR3: CASSPLQDTSTDTQYF. The CDR3 region has the DNA TGTGCCAGCAGCCCCTTACAGGACACCAGCACAGATACGCAGTATTTT.

V gene TRBV18 combines with J gene TRBJ1-2, with 8 bases that match TRBD1. The CDR3 covers 14 residues. Losses at the gene ends were 3 bases for V and 4 bases for J; bases not matched to a gene: 4. From germline, CDR1 is KGHSH and CDR2 LQKENI. CDR3 DNA sequence: TGTGCCAGCTCACCTCAGGGGGCTAGCTATGGCTACACCTTC. Residues: CASSPQGASYGYTF.

This clonotype was seen ten or more times. This CDR3 is CASTGTANTEAFF. Here the CDR3 DNA reads TGTGCCAGCACCGGGACGGCGAACACTGAAGCTTTCTTT. V is TRBV11-2 and J is TRBJ1-1; D is perhaps TRBD1 (5 bases). V lost 7 bases, J lost 1 base, and 10 bases lay in between. Germline CDR1 reads SGHAT; CDR2 reads FQNNGV. The CDR3 covers 13 residues.

This clonotype was observed a handful of times. The V gene is TRBV9, the J gene TRBJ2-2; 9 bases align to TRBD2. J lost 0 bases, V lost 0 bases, and 3 bases had no gene match. Germline CDR1 is SGDLS and CDR2 is YYNGEE. The length of the CDR3 is 17 residues. The DNA for the CDR3 is TGTGCCAGCAGCGTAGCGAGACTAGCGGCGAACACCGGGGAGCTGTTTTTT. Translating it yields CASSVARLAANTGELFF.

This clonotype was observed many times. The rearrangement links TRBV7-9 to TRBJ2-5; tentative D call: TRBD2 (5 bases). The CDR3 consists of 15 residues. Trimming shortened V by 8 bases and J by 2 bases, and 18 bases separated the two germline ends. The germline V gene encodes CDR1 SEHNR and CDR2 FQNEAQ (reference sequence). This CDR3 is CASPQLGEDQETQYF. The CDR3 DNA is TGTGCCAGCCCACAGCTCGGGGAAGATCAAGAGACCCAGTACTTC.

This clonotype occurred a few times. The chain uses TRBV15 and TRBJ2-7; D ambiguous. The V gene lost 5 bases and the J gene lost 0 bases, with 11 bases spanning the gap. Germline CDR1 LNHNV, CDR2 YYDKDF (reference sequence). This CDR3 has 14 amino acids. The CDR3 here is CATSGTSSSYEQYF. CDR3 DNA sequence: TGTGCCACCAGCGGTACATCGAGCTCCTACGAGCAGTACTTC.

The chain links TRBV10-3 to TRBJ2-1; 7 nucleotides line up with TRBD2. V lost 4 bases to trimming and J lost 7 bases; unmatched junction nucleotides: 1. This CDR3 has 12 residues. Germline V lookup: CDR1 ENHRY, CDR2 SYGVKD. CDR3 bases: TGTGCCATCAGTGGCGGGGGTAATGAGCAGTTCTTC. Its protein product is CAISGGGNEQFF.

This clonotype was counted a few times. The chain links TRBV24-1 to TRBJ2-3; D may be TRBD2 (6 bases). Looked up from germline, CDR1 is KGHDR and CDR2 is SFDVKD. The CDR3 loop spans 16 amino acids. The ends were cut back, 1 base at V and 1 base at J, with 11 bases in the middle. The CDR3 DNA reads TGTGCCACCAGTGATTTCCAAGCGGGTCGCACAGATACGCAGTATTTT. This encodes CATSDFQAGRTDTQYF.

This clonotype was observed a handful of times. The CDR3 loop reads CASSLEGVGAIGYIQYF. In nucleotides, the CDR3 is TGCGCCAGCAGCTTGGAGGGGGTGGGAGCGATTGGATACATTCAGTACTTC. The genes are TRBV5-1 and TRBJ2-4; possibly TRBD1 for D (6 bases). CDR3 length equals 17 residues. Germline lookup yields CDR1 SGHRS and CDR2 YFSETQ. The V end lost 0 bases, the J end lost 8 bases, and 21 bases lay between the germline ends. The full variable domain, its missing parts supplied by reference TRBV5-1 and TRBJ2-4, is KAGVTQTPRYLIKTRGQQVTLSCSPISGHRSVSWYQQTPGQGLQFLFEYFSETQRNKGNFPGRFSGRQFSNSRSEMNVSTLELGDSALYLCASSLEGVGAIGYIQYFGAGTRLSVL.

Only a few counts were recorded for this clonotype. The genes are TRBV5-1 and TRBJ2-3, with 8 nucleotides matching TRBD2. Trimming at V came to 4 bases and at J to 0 bases, leaving 7 bases not matched to a gene. Germline V gene data show CDR1 as SGHRS and CDR2 as YFSETQ. CDR3 length equals 16 residues. This chain's CDR3 is CASSPILAASTDTQYF. As DNA, the CDR3 is TGCGCCAGCAGCCCTATACTAGCGGCTAGCACAGATACGCAGTATTTT.

This clonotype showed up many times. The V gene is TRBV27, the J gene TRBJ2-3; 10 positions match TRBD2. The length of the CDR3 is 16 residues. After removal of 2 bases from V and 3 bases from J, the junction contained 5 bases not matched to a gene. Germline V gene lookup returns CDR1 MNHEY and CDR2 SMNVEV (reference sequence). CDR3 sequence: CASSLKGLALTDTQYF. The CDR3 DNA reads TGTGCCAGCAGTTTAAAGGGACTAGCGTTGACAGATACGCAGTATTTT.

This clonotype was observed at least ten times. The genes are TRBV12-3 or TRBV12-4 and TRBJ2-7; the D is unclear. This CDR3 has 13 amino acids. Trimming shortened V by 5 bases and J by 6 bases, and 14 bases separated the two germline ends. The CDR3 reads CASSTQIDREQYV. In DNA, the CDR3 is TGTGCCAGCAGTACTCAAATCGACCGCGAGCAGTACGTC.

This clonotype has a count of ten or more. This chain joins TRBV20-1 and TRBJ1-1, with no clear D. With 7 bases removed from V and 5 bases from J, the gap between germline ends came to 17 bases. In germline, CDR1 is DFQATT, CDR2 SNEGSKA (reference sequence). The CDR3 totals 13 residues. The CDR3 DNA is TGCAGTGTTAAGGAACCGGGAGGGACTGAAGCTTTCTTT. Residues: CSVKEPGGTEAFF.

V gene TRBV24-1 combines with J gene TRBJ2-3; D may be TRBD2 (5 bases). Germline V gene data show CDR1 as KGHDR and CDR2 as SFDVKD. V was shortened by 4 bases and J by 5 bases, with 18 bases between the two germline ends. CDR3 length: 16 residues. CDR3 amino acids: CATSEAKKGAIDTQYF. The CDR3 nucleotides read TGTGCCACCAGTGAGGCCAAAAAGGGAGCGATAGATACGCAGTATTTT.

The chain has TRBV20-1 and TRBJ1-1; D is ambiguous. This CDR3 spans 12 amino acids. V lost 3 bases and J 3 bases, leaving 8 bases between the germline ends. Germline V gene sequence: CDR1 DFQATT, CDR2 SNEGSKA (reference sequence). This chain's CDR3 is CSASRQYTEAFF. The CDR3 DNA is TGCAGTGCTAGTCGGCAGTACACTGAAGCTTTCTTT.

The rearrangement uses TRBV2 and TRBJ2-5; the D gene could be TRBD1 or TRBD2 (5 bases each). The CDR3 is 14 residues long. The V end was cut by 6 bases, the J end by 6 bases, with 17 bases between. CDR1 and CDR2 (germline): SNHLY, FYNNEI. CDR3 DNA: TGTGCCAGCAGCCCCCAGGGAAAGGGACAGACCCAGTACTTC. The encoded protein is CASSPQGKGQTQYF.

This clonotype was seen a handful of times. The chain has TRBV20-1 and TRBJ2-7, with 7 bases aligning to TRBD2. From germline, CDR1 is DFQATT and CDR2 SNEGSKA (reference sequence). V was clipped by 2 bases and J by 0 bases; unmatched bases: 10. This CDR3 spans 16 amino acids. CDR3 sequence (DNA): TGCAGTGCTAGACCCCCGATGCAGCGGGGCTCCTACGAGCAGTACTTC. Amino acid sequence: CSARPPMQRGSYEQYF.

For the CDR3, the DNA is TGTGCTAGTGGGCTCGGCGGCAACCACCCCGGGGAGCTGTTTTTT. Its translation is CASGLGGNHPGELFF. This chain uses TRBV12-5 with TRBJ2-2; D unresolved. V was trimmed by 6 bases and J by 6 bases, leaving 17 bases between them. This CDR3 comprises 15 residues. From germline, CDR1 is LGHNT and CDR2 FRNRAP.

This clonotype has a handful of counts. The V gene is TRBV20-1, the J gene TRBJ2-1; 11 bases are a match to TRBD2. The germline V gene encodes CDR1 DFQATT and CDR2 SNEGSKA (reference sequence). CDR3 length: 14 amino acids. This CDR3 is CSNLAGGSYNEQFF. For the CDR3, the DNA is TGCAGCAACCTAGCGGGAGGATCCTACAATGAGCAGTTCTTC.

This clonotype came up a few times. J is TRBJ2-3 and V is TRBV20-1, with 8 bases lining up with TRBD2. This CDR3 is built from 13 residues. Germline trimming cut 5 bases from V and 2 bases from J; bases unmatched to any gene: 3. Germline CDR1 reads DFQATT; CDR2 reads SNEGSKA (reference sequence). In nucleotides, the CDR3 is TGCAGTGCTGGGACTAGGGTCACAGATACGCAGTATTTT. It specifies CSAGTRVTDTQYF.

The chain links TRBV12-3 or TRBV12-4 to TRBJ2-7, with D unclear. The CDR3 sequence is 13 residues long. V was clipped by 8 bases and J by 2 bases, with 13 bases between them. In DNA, the CDR3 is TGTGCCAGCGCGGTTGGGCCCACCTACGAGCAGTACGTC. As protein: CASAVGPTYEQYV.

This clonotype has a handful of counts. V gene TRBV20-1 combines with J gene TRBJ1-2; D remains ambiguous. Germline V gene lookup returns CDR1 DFQATT and CDR2 SNEGSKA (reference sequence). V lost 1 base to trimming and J lost 10 bases, with 10 bases between them. The CDR3 runs to 11 residues. The CDR3 DNA follows: TGCAGTGCTAGAGGACGGACCTCCTACACCTTC. Translation gives CSARGRTSYTF.